A single sample gave rise to the 8 T cell receptor beta chains below, sequenced in a study of graft-versus-host responses after intestinal transplantation. These receptors are not linked to any known antigen. The assay was immunoSEQ multiplex PCR, and TCRdb's table has in-frame clones only and misses some. The sample consists of around 45,000 clones, over 90% of them appearing once. The starting material was unstimulated CD4+ T cells sorted from spleen or lymph node cells, obtained before transplant. The receptors here all came from a human donor who was the organ donor for an intestinal transplant.

This chain connects TRBV5-5 to TRBJ2-1, with 7 bases identical to TRBD2. CDR1 SGHKS and CDR2 YYEKEE come from the germline V gene (reference sequence). CDR3 length equals 16 residues. V gave up 0 bases and J gave up 0 bases; unmatched junction bases: 3. As DNA, the CDR3 is TGTGCCAGCAGCTTGGTGACTAGCAGCTCCTACAATGAGCAGTTCTTC. Its translation: CASSLVTSSSYNEQFF. Variable domain in full (rest from reference TRBV5-5 and TRBJ2-1): DAGVTQSPTHLIKTRGQQVTLRCSPISGHKSVSWYQQVLGQGPQFIFQYYEKEERGRGNFPDRFSARQFPNYSSELNVNALLLGDSALYLCASSLVTSSSYNEQFFGPGTRLTVL.

The chain has TRBV28 and TRBJ2-1; the D call may be TRBD1 or TRBD2 (6 bases each). The V gene's germline CDR1 is MDHEN and CDR2 SYDVKM. This CDR3 is built from 15 residues. The V end was cut by 6 bases, the J end by 9 bases, with 21 bases between. In nucleotides, the CDR3 is TGTGCCAGCAGGTACCGTGTCAGGGGAGCGGGTGAGCAGTTCTTC. As protein: CASRYRVRGAGEQFF.

The gene calls are TRBV7-2 and TRBJ2-2, with 8 bases matching TRBD2. This CDR3 spans 15 amino acids. J gave up 5 bases and V 2 bases, and 4 bases lay outside the gene matches. CDR1 is SGHTA, CDR2 FQGNSA, per germline. The CDR3 bases are TGTGCCAGCAGCTTAAACCCTAGCGGGACCGGGGAGCTGTTTTTT. Encoded protein: CASSLNPSGTGELFF.

The J gene is TRBJ2-7, the V gene TRBV28, with 8 bases aligning to TRBD2. Germline V gives CDR1 MDHEN, CDR2 SYDVKM. With V trimmed by 1 base and J by 1 base, 3 bases remained unmatched. The CDR3 covers 15 residues. CDR3 residues: CASSLSASGSYEQYF. CDR3 nucleotide sequence: TGTGCCAGCAGTTTATCGGCTAGCGGGTCCTACGAGCAGTACTTC.

This clone was seen only once. The chain joins TRBV6-6 to TRBJ1-4; D perhaps matches TRBD1 (6 bases). Per germline, CDR1 MNHNY and CDR2 SVGAGI (reference sequence). V gave up 0 bases and J gave up 3 bases, with 8 bases separating them. The CDR3 loop spans 15 amino acids. The CDR3 bases are TGTGCCAGCAGTTACTCGGGGGCCCCTAATGAAAAACTGTTTTTT. Its protein product is CASSYSGAPNEKLFF.

The chain links TRBV23-1 to TRBJ2-6; the match to TRBD1 covers 7 bases. TRBV23-1 is flagged as an ORF with uncertain function. Trimming removed 5 bases from V and 0 bases from J; junction bases left unmatched: 7. The CDR3 is 17 amino acids. As DNA, the CDR3 is TGCGCCAGCAGTGCCGGGACAGAACTCTCTGGGGCCAACGTCCTGACTTTC. This translates into CASSAGTELSGANVLTF.

The V call is TRBV7-9, the J call TRBJ1-2; D is ambiguous. Germline CDR1 and CDR2: SEHNR and FQNEAQ (reference sequence). V was pared by 0 bases and J by 2 bases, with 7 bases between. This CDR3 contains 14 residues. The CDR3 protein is CASSLARRNYGYTF. In DNA, the CDR3 is TGTGCCAGCAGCTTAGCGCGCAGGAACTATGGCTACACCTTC.

The rearrangement links TRBV7-3 to TRBJ2-1; D gene unclear. The germline CDR1 and CDR2 sequences are SGHTA and FQGTGA. V gave up 5 bases and J gave up 4 bases, with 9 bases separating them. This CDR3 comprises 13 residues. The CDR3 DNA sequence: TGTGCCAGCAGCCCTCAAGGATACAATGAGCAGTTCTTC. It translates to CASSPQGYNEQFF.